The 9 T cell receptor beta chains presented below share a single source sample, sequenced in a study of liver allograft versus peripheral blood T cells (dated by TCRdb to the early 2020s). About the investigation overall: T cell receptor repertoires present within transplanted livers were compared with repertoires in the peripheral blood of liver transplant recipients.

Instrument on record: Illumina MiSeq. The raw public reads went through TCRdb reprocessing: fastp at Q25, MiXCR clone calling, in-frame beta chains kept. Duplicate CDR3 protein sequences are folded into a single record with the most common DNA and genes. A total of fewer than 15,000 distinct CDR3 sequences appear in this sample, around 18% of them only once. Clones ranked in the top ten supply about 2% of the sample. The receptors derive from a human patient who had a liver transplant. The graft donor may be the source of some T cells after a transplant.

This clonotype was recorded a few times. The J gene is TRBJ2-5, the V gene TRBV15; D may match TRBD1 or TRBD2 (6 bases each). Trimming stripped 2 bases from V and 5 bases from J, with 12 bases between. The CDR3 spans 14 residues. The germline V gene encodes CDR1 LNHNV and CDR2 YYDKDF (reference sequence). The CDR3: CATSRFRGRETQYF. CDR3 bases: TGTGCCACCAGCAGATTTAGGGGGAGGGAGACCCAGTACTTC.

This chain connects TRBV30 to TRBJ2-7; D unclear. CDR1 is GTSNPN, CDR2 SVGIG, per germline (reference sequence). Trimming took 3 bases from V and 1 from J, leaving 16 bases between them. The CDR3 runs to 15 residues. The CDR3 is CAWRPTSYPSYEQYF. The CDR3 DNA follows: TGTGCCTGGAGACCTACAAGCTACCCTTCCTACGAGCAGTACTTC.

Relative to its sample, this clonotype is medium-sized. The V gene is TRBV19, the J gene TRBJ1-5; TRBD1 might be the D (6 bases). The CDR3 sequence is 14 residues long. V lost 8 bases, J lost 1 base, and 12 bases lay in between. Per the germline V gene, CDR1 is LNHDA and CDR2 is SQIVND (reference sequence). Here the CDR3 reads CASGTGRSNQPQHF. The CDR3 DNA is TGTGCCAGTGGAACAGGGAGAAGCAATCAGCCCCAGCATTTT.

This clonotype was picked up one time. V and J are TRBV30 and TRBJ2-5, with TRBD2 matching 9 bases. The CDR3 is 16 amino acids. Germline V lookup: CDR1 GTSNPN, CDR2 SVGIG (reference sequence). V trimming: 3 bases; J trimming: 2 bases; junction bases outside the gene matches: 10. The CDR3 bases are TGTGCCTGGAGAAAGGGGACTAGCCTCGATCAAGAGACCCAGTACTTC. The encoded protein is CAWRKGTSLDQETQYF.

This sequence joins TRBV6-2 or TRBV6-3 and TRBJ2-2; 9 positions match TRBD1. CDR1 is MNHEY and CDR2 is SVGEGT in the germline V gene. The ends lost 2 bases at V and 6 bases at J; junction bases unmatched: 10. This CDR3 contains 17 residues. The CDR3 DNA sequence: TGTGCCAGCAGTTACGCGTGGGGGACAGGGAGCGCCGGGGAGCTGTTTTTT. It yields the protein CASSYAWGTGSAGELFF.

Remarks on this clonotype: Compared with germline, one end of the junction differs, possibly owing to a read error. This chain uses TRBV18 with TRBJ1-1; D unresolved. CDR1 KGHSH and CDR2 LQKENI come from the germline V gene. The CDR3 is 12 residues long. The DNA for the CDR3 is TGTGCCAGCTCACCAGGTTCCCGCTCGTCGGTCTTT. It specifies CASSPGSRSSVF.

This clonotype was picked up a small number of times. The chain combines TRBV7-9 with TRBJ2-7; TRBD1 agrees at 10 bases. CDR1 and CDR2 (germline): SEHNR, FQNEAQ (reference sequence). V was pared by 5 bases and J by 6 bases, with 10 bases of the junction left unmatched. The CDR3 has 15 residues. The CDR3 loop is CASSTQTGGNFEQYF. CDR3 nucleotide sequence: TGTGCCAGCAGCACACAGACAGGGGGCAATTTCGAGCAGTACTTC. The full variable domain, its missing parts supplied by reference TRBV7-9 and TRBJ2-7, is DTGVSQNPRHKITKRGQNVTFRCDPISEHNRLYWYRQTLGQGPEFLTYFQNEAQLEKSRLLSDRFSAERPKGSFSTLEIQRTEQGDSAMYLCASSTQTGGNFEQYFGPGTRLTVT.

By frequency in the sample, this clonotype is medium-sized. As DNA, the CDR3 is TGTGCCATCCGCGGGGCGGGAGGGAATGAGCAGTTCTTC. Translation: CAIRGAGGNEQFF. The chain carries TRBV6-2 or TRBV6-3 and TRBJ2-1; 9 nucleotides line up with TRBD2. Germline CDR1 reads MNHEY; CDR2 reads SVGEGT. This CDR3 comprises 13 residues. V shed 10 bases and J 7 bases; nucleotides not matched to a gene: 8.

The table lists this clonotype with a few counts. DNA of the CDR3: TGTGCCACCAGCAGCGGACGGACCCAAGGGGCTGAAAAACTGTTTTTT. Its translation is CATSSGRTQGAEKLFF. The chain has TRBV15 and TRBJ1-4; D might be TRBD1 (5 bases). V was shortened by 3 bases and J by 7 bases, with 18 bases between the two germline ends. The CDR3 has 16 residues. Germline CDR1 LNHNV, CDR2 YYDKDF (reference sequence).